The clone carrying this TCR beta chain was detected many times. Hyperthyroidism had been newly diagnosed in patients aged 18 to 65, and its duration was under 2 months. The CDR3 length is 15 residues. The V gene's germline CDR1 is MNHEY and CDR2 SMNVEV (reference sequence). Trimming at V came to 2 bases and at J to 0 bases, leaving 2 bases not matched to a gene. This entry comes from a study of T cells in Graves' hyperthyroidism and ophthalmopathy. The investigators amplified TCR beta CDR3 regions from RNA transcripts. TCR CDR3 underwent first-round RT-PCR with the HTBI primer set. TCRdb processed the multiplex PCR reads anew with MiXCR; each CDR3 protein has one entry. This sample has hundreds of thousands of distinct CDR3 sequences, with roughly 13% found just once.

The chain is built from TRBV27 and TRBJ2-5; 8 positions match TRBD1. This clonotype was obtained from a woman aged 18-29 years with Graves' hyperthyroidism. Sequenced material: blood. CDR3 bases: TGTGCCAGCAGTTTAAACAGGGGGGACCAAGAGACCCAGTACTTC. Translating gives CASSLNRGDQETQYF.